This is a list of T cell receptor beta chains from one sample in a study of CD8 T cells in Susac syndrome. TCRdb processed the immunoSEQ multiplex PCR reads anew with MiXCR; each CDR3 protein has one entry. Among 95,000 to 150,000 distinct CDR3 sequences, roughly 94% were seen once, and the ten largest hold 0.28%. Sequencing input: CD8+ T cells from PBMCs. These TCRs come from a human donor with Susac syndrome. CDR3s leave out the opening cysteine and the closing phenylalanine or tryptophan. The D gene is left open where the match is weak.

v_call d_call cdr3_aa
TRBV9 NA ASSVAGTPADTQY
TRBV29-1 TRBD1 SVADRGRETQY
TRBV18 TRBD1 ASSPPDRNYEQY
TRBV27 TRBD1 ASSSTGAYYGYT
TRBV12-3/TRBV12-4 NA AIQGGGQETQY
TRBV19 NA ASSFGSLYEQY
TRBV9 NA ASSARRGGTEAF
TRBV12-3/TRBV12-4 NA ASSPPAGGIYGYT
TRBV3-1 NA ASSHATGGPPEQY
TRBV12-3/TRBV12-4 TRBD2 ASSPAGAIWEQF
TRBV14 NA ASSQIHTEAF
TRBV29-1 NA SVEDRDGTNYGYT
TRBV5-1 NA ASSPNMNEETQY
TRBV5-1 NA ASSLVEARSYNEQF
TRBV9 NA ASSATDTQY
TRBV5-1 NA ASSLGRTDPNEKLF
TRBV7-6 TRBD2 ASSFPSTSGGRQETQY
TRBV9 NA ASSVDGGYEQY
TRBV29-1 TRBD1 SVGQGNTGELF
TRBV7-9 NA ASSQLQGTHNSPLH
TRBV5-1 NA ASSSENYGYT
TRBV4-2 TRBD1 ASSQVGTGNYEQY